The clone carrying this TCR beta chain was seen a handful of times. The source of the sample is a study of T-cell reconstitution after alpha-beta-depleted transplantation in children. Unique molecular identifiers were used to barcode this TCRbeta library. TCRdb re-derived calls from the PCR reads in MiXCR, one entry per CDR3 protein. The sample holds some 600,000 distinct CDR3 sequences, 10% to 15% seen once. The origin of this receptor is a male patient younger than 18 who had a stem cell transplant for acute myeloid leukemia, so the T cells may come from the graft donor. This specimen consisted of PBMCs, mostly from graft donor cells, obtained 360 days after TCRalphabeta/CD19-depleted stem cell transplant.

CDR3 sequence reads: CSVERGPPETQYF. The CDR3 DNA follows: TGCAGCGTTGAGCGAGGCCCCCCGGAGACCCAGTACTTC. This rearrangement joins TRBV29-1 to TRBJ2-5, with unresolved D. Germline V CDR1 and CDR2: SQVTM, ANQGSEA. The CDR3 sequence is 13 residues long. The V end was cut by 3 bases, the J end by 5 bases, with 13 bases between.